This is a list of T cell receptor beta chains from one sample in a study of T cell repertoires in cytomegalovirus infection. TCRdb redid the calling of the reads with MiXCR, one entry per CDR3 protein. The sample lists about 500,000 distinct CDR3 sequences; around 35% were seen once. The antigens these receptors bind are not known. The source was cultured PBMCs, collected from culture after CMV antigen stimulation. Receptors were obtained from a human donor in good health (CMV status not recorded). Some clones in this sample may be carry-over from other donors' samples. CDR3s include the opening cysteine and the closing phenylalanine or tryptophan. A D gene is named only where the DNA matches it firmly. Some rows have no size entry. The others give once, few or many, or a class for an expanded clone.

v_call: TRBV6-2/TRBV6-3
j_call: TRBJ2-6
clone_size: -
d_call: -
cdr3_nt: TGTGCCAGCAGTTACTCGAGGTCTGGGGCCAACGTCCTGACTTTC
cdr3_aa: CASSYSRSGANVLTF

v_call: TRBV20-1
j_call: TRBJ2-1
clone_size: -
d_call: TRBD2
cdr3_nt: TGCAGTGCCCTAGTGGCGGGAGTCTACGATGAGCAGTTCTTC
cdr3_aa: CSALVAGVYDEQFF

v_call: TRBV7-2
j_call: TRBJ2-7
clone_size: -
d_call: TRBD2
cdr3_nt: TGTGCCAGCAGCCAATCCGGGACTAGCAGCTACGAGCAGTACTTC
cdr3_aa: CASSQSGTSSYEQYF

v_call: TRBV7-8
j_call: TRBJ2-7
clone_size: few
d_call: -
cdr3_nt: TGTGCCAGCAGCCTAAGGGACCTTCCCTACGAGCAGTACTTC
cdr3_aa: CASSLRDLPYEQYF

v_call: TRBV19
j_call: TRBJ2-7
clone_size: -
d_call: TRBD2
cdr3_nt: TGTGCCAGTAGTATCGCGACTAGCGGGAGGGCGAGCTCCTACGAGCAGTACTTC
cdr3_aa: CASSIATSGRASSYEQYF

v_call: TRBV9
j_call: TRBJ1-1
clone_size: few
d_call: -
cdr3_nt: TGTGCCAGCAGCGACACCGGGACCCTCTCTGAAGCTTTCTTT
cdr3_aa: CASSDTGTLSEAFF

v_call: TRBV10-3
j_call: TRBJ2-2
clone_size: -
d_call: -
cdr3_nt: TGTGCCATCAAGTCAGGGTCGAACACCGGGGAGCTGTTTTTT
cdr3_aa: CAIKSGSNTGELFF

v_call: TRBV7-2
j_call: TRBJ1-1
clone_size: many
d_call: -
cdr3_nt: TGTGCCAGCAGCCGCAATCAAGGGTCGGGCACTGAAGCTTTCTTT
cdr3_aa: CASSRNQGSGTEAFF

v_call: TRBV20-1
j_call: TRBJ2-3
clone_size: -
d_call: -
cdr3_nt: TGCAGTGCTTTCAGGGCGGCCACAGATACGCAGTATTTT
cdr3_aa: CSAFRAATDTQYF

v_call: TRBV24-1
j_call: TRBJ2-7
clone_size: few
d_call: -
cdr3_nt: TGTGCCACCAGTGCTCCCGGGAACTCCTACGAGCAGTACTTC
cdr3_aa: CATSAPGNSYEQYF

v_call: TRBV11-2
j_call: TRBJ2-5
clone_size: -
d_call: TRBD2
cdr3_nt: TGTGCCAGCAGCCGGGGGGCTAGCGGGACAGAGACCCAGTACTTC
cdr3_aa: CASSRGASGTETQYF

v_call: TRBV2
j_call: TRBJ1-2
clone_size: -
d_call: -
cdr3_nt: TGTGCCAGCAGTGCAGTTAAAGCTAACTATGGCTACACCTTC
cdr3_aa: CASSAVKANYGYTF

v_call: TRBV6-5
j_call: TRBJ1-6
clone_size: few
d_call: TRBD1
cdr3_nt: TGTGCCAGCAGTTACTGGACAGGGGATAATTCACCCCTCCACTTT
cdr3_aa: CASSYWTGDNSPLHF

v_call: TRBV27
j_call: TRBJ1-2
clone_size: few
d_call: TRBD1
cdr3_nt: TGTGCCAGCAGTATTACCGACAGGGTAGAGGCCTATGGCTACACCTTC
cdr3_aa: CASSITDRVEAYGYTF

v_call: TRBV13
j_call: TRBJ2-7
clone_size: once
d_call: -
cdr3_nt: TGTGCCAGCAGCTCCGGGAAGGGCGAGCAGTACTTC
cdr3_aa: CASSSGKGEQYF

v_call: TRBV6-1
j_call: TRBJ2-1
clone_size: few
d_call: TRBD2
cdr3_nt: TGTGCCAGCAGCTCCCGGACTAGCAGATACAATGAGCAGTTCTTC
cdr3_aa: CASSSRTSRYNEQFF

v_call: TRBV12-3/TRBV12-4
j_call: TRBJ2-1
clone_size: few
d_call: -
cdr3_nt: TGTGCCAGCCGGGGGCAGAGCTCCTACAATGAGCAGTTCTTC
cdr3_aa: CASRGQSSYNEQFF

v_call: TRBV12-3/TRBV12-4
j_call: TRBJ2-6
clone_size: -
d_call: TRBD1
cdr3_nt: TGTGCCAGCAGTGCCGGACAGGGGTCCTCTGGGGCCAACGTCCTGACTTTC
cdr3_aa: CASSAGQGSSGANVLTF

v_call: TRBV29-1
j_call: TRBJ1-1
clone_size: many
d_call: -
cdr3_nt: TGCAGCGTTAATGGGGGTAGGACTGAAGCTTTCTTT
cdr3_aa: CSVNGGRTEAFF

v_call: TRBV14
j_call: TRBJ2-3
clone_size: few
d_call: -
cdr3_nt: TGTGCCAGCAGCCAAGTGCCAGATACGCAGTATTTT
cdr3_aa: CASSQVPDTQYF

v_call: TRBV25-1
j_call: TRBJ1-2
clone_size: -
d_call: TRBD1
cdr3_nt: TGTGCCAGTAGTGAATTTAGGACAGGGAGGTCCTATGGCTACACCTTC
cdr3_aa: CASSEFRTGRSYGYTF

v_call: TRBV7-9
j_call: TRBJ2-3
clone_size: -
d_call: -
cdr3_nt: TGTGCCAGCAGCTTGGCGGGGTCCACACACCGTACGCAGTATTTT
cdr3_aa: CASSLAGSTHRTQYF

v_call: TRBV20-1
j_call: TRBJ2-5
clone_size: -
d_call: -
cdr3_nt: TGCAGTGCTTTGACCCCCAGGGCCGGGGAGACCCAGTACTTC
cdr3_aa: CSALTPRAGETQYF

v_call: TRBV11-1
j_call: TRBJ2-3
clone_size: -
d_call: TRBD2
cdr3_nt: TGTGCCAGCAGCCCTCCTTTAGCGGGAGGGCTTGGGAGCACAGATACGCAGTATTTT
cdr3_aa: CASSPPLAGGLGSTDTQYF

v_call: TRBV6-6
j_call: TRBJ2-1
clone_size: -
d_call: TRBD2
cdr3_nt: TGTGCCAGCAGCGGGACTAGCGGGAGACCTTACAATGAGCAGTTCTTC
cdr3_aa: CASSGTSGRPYNEQFF

v_call: TRBV4-1
j_call: TRBJ1-2
clone_size: -
d_call: -
cdr3_nt: TGCGCCAGCAGCCAAGATCTCGGCCAAATCTATGGCTACACCTTC
cdr3_aa: CASSQDLGQIYGYTF

v_call: TRBV7-9
j_call: TRBJ2-1
clone_size: -
d_call: TRBD2
cdr3_nt: TGTGCCAGCAGCTTAGGGGGACTAGCGGGCCCCAATGAGCAGTTCTTC
cdr3_aa: CASSLGGLAGPNEQFF

v_call: TRBV24-1
j_call: TRBJ2-1
clone_size: -
d_call: -
cdr3_nt: TGTGCCACCAGTGGAGGTCCGAGCTCCTACAATGAGCAGTTCTTC
cdr3_aa: CATSGGPSSYNEQFF

v_call: TRBV4-3
j_call: TRBJ2-6
clone_size: few
d_call: -
cdr3_nt: TGCGCCAGCAGCCCGCGACTAGGGGGCTCCCTCTCTGGGGCCAACGTCCTGACTTTC
cdr3_aa: CASSPRLGGSLSGANVLTF

v_call: TRBV5-1
j_call: TRBJ2-1
clone_size: many
d_call: TRBD2
cdr3_nt: TGCGCCAGCAGCTGGACTAGCGGGAGGGCGGGATACAATGAGCAGTTCTTC
cdr3_aa: CASSWTSGRAGYNEQFF

v_call: TRBV7-8
j_call: TRBJ2-2
clone_size: many
d_call: TRBD2
cdr3_nt: TGTGCCAGCAGCTTAAGGAAGGGTCTAGCGGGCACCGGGGAGCTGTTTTTT
cdr3_aa: CASSLRKGLAGTGELFF

v_call: TRBV29-1
j_call: TRBJ2-2
clone_size: -
d_call: TRBD2
cdr3_nt: TGCAGCGTCCTCGCGAGCGGGAGAGGGTACATCGGGGAGCTGTTTTTT
cdr3_aa: CSVLASGRGYIGELFF

v_call: TRBV24-1
j_call: TRBJ2-7
clone_size: few
d_call: -
cdr3_nt: TGTGCCACCAGCCAGACGGGCGAGCAGTACTTC
cdr3_aa: CATSQTGEQYF

v_call: TRBV7-3
j_call: TRBJ1-1
clone_size: -
d_call: -
cdr3_nt: TGTGCCAGCAGCTTCCAGGGTTCGGTCACTGAAGCTTTCTTT
cdr3_aa: CASSFQGSVTEAFF

v_call: TRBV5-6
j_call: TRBJ1-1
clone_size: -
d_call: -
cdr3_nt: TGTGCCAGCAGCCTCCCGACCCCGGGGAACACTGAAGCTTTCTTT
cdr3_aa: CASSLPTPGNTEAFF

v_call: TRBV5-1
j_call: TRBJ1-5
clone_size: -
d_call: -
cdr3_nt: TGCGCCAGCAGCTTGGACAGTAATAGCAATCAGCCCCAGCATTTT
cdr3_aa: CASSLDSNSNQPQHF

v_call: TRBV12-3/TRBV12-4
j_call: TRBJ2-1
clone_size: -
d_call: -
cdr3_nt: TGTGCCAGCAGTGGGGCCAATGAGCAGTTCTTC
cdr3_aa: CASSGANEQFF

v_call: TRBV12-3/TRBV12-4
j_call: TRBJ1-3
clone_size: -
d_call: -
cdr3_nt: TGTGCCAGCAGACCCTCAAGGTGGAAGAGCTCTGGAAACACCATATATTTT
cdr3_aa: CASRPSRWKSSGNTIYF

v_call: TRBV12-3/TRBV12-4
j_call: TRBJ2-1
clone_size: -
d_call: -
cdr3_nt: TGTGCCAGCAGCGACTTTAATGAGCAGTTCTTC
cdr3_aa: CASSDFNEQFF